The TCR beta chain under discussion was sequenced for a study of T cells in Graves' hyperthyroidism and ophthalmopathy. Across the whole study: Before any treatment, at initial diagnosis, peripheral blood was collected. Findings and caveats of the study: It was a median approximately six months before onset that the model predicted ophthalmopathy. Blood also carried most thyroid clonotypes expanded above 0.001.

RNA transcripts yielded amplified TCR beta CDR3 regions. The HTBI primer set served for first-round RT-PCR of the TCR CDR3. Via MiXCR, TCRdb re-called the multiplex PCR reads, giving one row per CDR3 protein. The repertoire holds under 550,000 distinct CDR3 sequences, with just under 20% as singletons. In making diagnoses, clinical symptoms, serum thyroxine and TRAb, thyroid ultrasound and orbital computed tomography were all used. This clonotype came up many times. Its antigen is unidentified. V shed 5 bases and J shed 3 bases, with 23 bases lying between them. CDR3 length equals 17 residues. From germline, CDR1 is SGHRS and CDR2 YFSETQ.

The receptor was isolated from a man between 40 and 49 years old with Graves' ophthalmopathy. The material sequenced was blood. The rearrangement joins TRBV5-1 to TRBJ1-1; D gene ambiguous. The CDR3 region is CASSLGYGLSWDTEAFF. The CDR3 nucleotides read TGCGCCAGCAGTTTAGGTTATGGCCTTTCGTGGGACACTGAAGCTTTCTTT.